This TCR beta chain was recovered during a study of cytomegalovirus exposure and HLA in healthy donors. Regarding this clone: What it recognizes is unknown.

The study, taken as a whole, reports: Among donors in an Asian-associated ancestry cluster, a later analysis reportedly found fewer N-insertions than the roughly 700-donor mean.

With 60 Vbeta and 13 Jbeta primers, the PCR was carried out. TCRdb's table, derived via immunoSEQ multiplex PCR, lists solely in-frame clones and lacks some. The sample holds about 120,000 clones; around four fifths are singletons and the top ten take approximately 0.93%. The source of this sequence is a human donor in good health. The sample consisted of PBMCs.

In nucleotides, the CDR3 is TGTGCCAGCAGCCAAGATCGGGTTTTGGCTAATGAAAAACTGTTTTTT. It encodes CASSQDRVLANEKLFF. The chain uses TRBV5-4 and TRBJ1-4; D gene ambiguous. V shed 4 bases and J shed 3 bases, with 16 bases lying between them. CDR3 length: 16 residues. CDR1 and CDR2 (germline): SGHNT, YYREEE (reference sequence).